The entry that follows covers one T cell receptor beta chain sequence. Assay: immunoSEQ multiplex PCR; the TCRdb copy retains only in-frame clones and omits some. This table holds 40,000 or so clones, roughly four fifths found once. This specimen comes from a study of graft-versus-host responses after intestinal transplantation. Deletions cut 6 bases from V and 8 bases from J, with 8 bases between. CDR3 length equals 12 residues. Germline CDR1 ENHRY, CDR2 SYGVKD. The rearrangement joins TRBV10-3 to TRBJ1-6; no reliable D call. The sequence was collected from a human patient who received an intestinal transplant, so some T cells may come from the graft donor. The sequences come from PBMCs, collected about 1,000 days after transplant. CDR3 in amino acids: CAISPGDSPLHF. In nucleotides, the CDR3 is TGTGCCATCAGCCCAGGCGATTCACCCCTCCACTTT.